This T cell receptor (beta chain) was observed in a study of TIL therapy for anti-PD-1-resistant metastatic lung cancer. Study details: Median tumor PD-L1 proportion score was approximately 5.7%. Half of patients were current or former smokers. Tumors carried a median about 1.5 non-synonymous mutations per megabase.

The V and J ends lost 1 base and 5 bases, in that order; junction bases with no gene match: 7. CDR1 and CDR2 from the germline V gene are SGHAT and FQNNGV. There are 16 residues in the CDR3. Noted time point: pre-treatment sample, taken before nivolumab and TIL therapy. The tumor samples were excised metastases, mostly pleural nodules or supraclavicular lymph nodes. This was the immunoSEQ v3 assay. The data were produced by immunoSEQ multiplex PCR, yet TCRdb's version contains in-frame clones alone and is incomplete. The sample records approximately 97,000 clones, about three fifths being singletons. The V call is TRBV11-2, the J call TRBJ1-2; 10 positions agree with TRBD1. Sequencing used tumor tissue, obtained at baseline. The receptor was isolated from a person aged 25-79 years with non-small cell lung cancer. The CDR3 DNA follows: TGTGCCAGCAGCTTAGGCTGGACAGGGGGAAGGTATGGCTACACCTTC. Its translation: CASSLGWTGGRYGYTF.